This T cell receptor beta chain was recorded in a study of CD8+ T cells in alopecia areata. Overall study context: The drug, tofacitinib, lasted 6 to 18 months, followed by 6 months off drug.

Extraction of RNA preceded its reverse transcription into cDNA, which served as the sequencing template. This table comes from immunoSEQ multiplex PCR, and its TCRdb copy is limited to in-frame clones, with some not included. The profile shows about 150,000 clones, about three fifths of them singletons. The CDR3 runs to 12 residues. Trimming took 5 bases from V and 0 from J, leaving 5 bases between them. The germline gives CDR1 SGHAT, CDR2 FQNNGV. This chain uses TRBV11-2 with TRBJ2-7; D uncertain. The sample consisted of CD4+ T cells sorted from blood, taken at week 0. The receptor was isolated from a human donor with alopecia areata. CDR3 in DNA: TGTGCCAGCAGCCACATCTCCTACGAGCAGTACTTC. Translation: CASSHISYEQYF.